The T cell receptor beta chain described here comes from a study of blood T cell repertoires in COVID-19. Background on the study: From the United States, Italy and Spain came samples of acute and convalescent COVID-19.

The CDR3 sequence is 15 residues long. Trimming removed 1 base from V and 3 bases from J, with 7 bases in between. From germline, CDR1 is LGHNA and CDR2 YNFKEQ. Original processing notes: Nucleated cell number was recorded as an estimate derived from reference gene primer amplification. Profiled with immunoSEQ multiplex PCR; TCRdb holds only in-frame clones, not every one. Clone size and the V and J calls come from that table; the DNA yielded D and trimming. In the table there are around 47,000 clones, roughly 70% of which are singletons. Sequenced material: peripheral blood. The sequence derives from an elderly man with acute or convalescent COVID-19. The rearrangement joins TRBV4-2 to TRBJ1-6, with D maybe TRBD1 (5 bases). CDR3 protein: CASSQGGGYNSPLHF. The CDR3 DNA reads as TGTGCCAGCAGCCAAGGCGGGGGCTATAATTCACCCCTCCACTTT.